Listed here are 21 T cell receptor beta chains from one sample, sequenced in a study of blood T cell repertoires in COVID-19. Sequencing used immunoSEQ multiplex PCR; TCRdb keeps in-frame clones, though not all of them. The data contain some 350,000 clones, 89% of them singletons. Sequenced sample: peripheral blood. These receptors were obtained from a woman between 25 and 40 years old with COVID-19, enrolled during active disease.

The chain is built from TRBV5-1 and TRBJ1-2; tentatively, D is TRBD1 (5 bases). Germline CDR1 and CDR2: SGHRS and YFSETQ. Between the trimmed V and J ends, which lost 3 bases and 4 bases, there was a span of 10 bases. This CDR3 is built from 13 residues. CDR3 in DNA: TGCGCCAGCAGCTCGGACATCGGCTATGGCTACACCTTC. The encoded protein is CASSSDIGYGYTF.

This chain connects TRBV27 to TRBJ2-3; 10 bases align to TRBD2. Germline V gives CDR1 MNHEY, CDR2 SMNVEV (reference sequence). The CDR3 contains 18 residues. Trimming cost V 6 bases and J 6 bases; bases outside gene matches: 18. CDR3 nucleotides: TGTGCCAGCAGGAGCCTAGCGGGAGTATTAGTCGGTATTGATACGCAGTATTTT. Translation: CASRSLAGVLVGIDTQYF.

The CDR3 sequence is CASSRQGAKGYTF. The CDR3 DNA sequence: TGTGCCAGCAGCCGGCAGGGGGCTAAGGGCTACACCTTC. This chain links TRBV9 with TRBJ1-2; 8 bases map to TRBD1. V lost 4 bases and J lost 8; bases outside the gene matches: 7. Germline CDR1 and CDR2: SGDLS and YYNGEE. CDR3 size: 13 residues.

The rearrangement joins TRBV11-2 to TRBJ1-1; 8 bases match TRBD1. This CDR3 is built from 13 residues. V gave up 5 bases and J gave up 4 bases; unmatched junction bases: 3. Germline CDR1 is SGHAT and CDR2 is FQNNGV. The CDR3 loop is CASSRTGPTEAFF. The CDR3 DNA reads as TGTGCCAGCAGCCGGACAGGGCCCACTGAAGCTTTCTTT.

The chain is built from TRBV7-2 and TRBJ1-4; D uncertain. Trimming shortened V by 2 bases and J by 3 bases, and 10 bases separated the two germline ends. Looked up from germline, CDR1 is SGHTA and CDR2 is FQGNSA. CDR3 length equals 15 residues. CDR3 in amino acids: CASSLRPASNEKLFF. The CDR3 DNA reads as TGTGCCAGCAGCTTAAGGCCAGCGTCTAATGAAAAACTGTTTTTT.

V and J are TRBV9 and TRBJ2-2; a weak D match, TRBD2 (5 bases). Deletions cut 0 bases from V and 4 bases from J, with 13 bases between. This CDR3 region has 16 residues. The germline V gene has CDR1 SGDLS and CDR2 YYNGEE. In nucleotides, the CDR3 is TGTGCCAGCAGCGTAGCGAGCGGTCATCCCACCGGGGAGCTGTTTTTT. Translation: CASSVASGHPTGELFF. The entire variable domain, with the rest obtained from reference TRBV9 and TRBJ2-2, is as follows: DSGVTQTPKHLITATGQRVTLRCSPRSGDLSVYWYQQSLDQGLQFLIQYYNGEERAKGNILERFSAQQFPDLHSELNLSSLELGDSALYFCASSVASGHPTGELFFGEGSRLTVL.

The V and J genes are TRBV6-5 and TRBJ1-1; D may be TRBD1 (5 bases). Germline V gene data show CDR1 as MNHEY and CDR2 as SVGAGI. Trimming left V 8 bases short and J 5 bases short, with 12 bases between. This CDR3 is built from 12 residues. CDR3 sequence (DNA): TGTGCCAGCGGGAGGGGCAGGACTGAAGCTTTCTTT. Its translation: CASGRGRTEAFF.

V is TRBV11-2 and J is TRBJ2-1; 8 bases are a match to TRBD2. The CDR3 loop spans 15 amino acids. Germline V gene data show CDR1 as SGHAT and CDR2 as FQNNGV. V dropped 4 bases and J dropped 5; count of bases not matched to a gene: 7. CDR3 in DNA: TGTGCCAGCAGCTCAATAGCGGGGCGCAACAATGAGCAGTTCTTC. Translation: CASSSIAGRNNEQFF.

The V call is TRBV6-6, the J call TRBJ2-3; TRBD2 matches at 13 bases. Germline loops: CDR1 MNHNY, CDR2 SVGAGI (reference sequence). V dropped 5 bases and J dropped 1; count of bases not matched to a gene: 9. The CDR3 totals 18 residues. DNA of the CDR3: TGTGCCAGCAGTCGATACGGGACTAGCGGGGCCGGCACAGATACGCAGTATTTT. Protein sequence: CASSRYGTSGAGTDTQYF.

The gene calls are TRBV5-1 and TRBJ2-3; D unclear. V lost 0 bases and J lost 0, with 5 bases in between. Germline-derived CDR1 and CDR2 are SGHRS and YFSETQ. The CDR3 consists of 14 residues. This CDR3 is CASSLGLSTDTQYF. Written as DNA, the CDR3 is TGCGCCAGCAGCTTGGGTCTTAGCACAGATACGCAGTATTTT. The full variable domain, rest sourced from reference TRBV5-1 and TRBJ2-3, is KAGVTQTPRYLIKTRGQQVTLSCSPISGHRSVSWYQQTPGQGLQFLFEYFSETQRNKGNFPGRFSGRQFSNSRSEMNVSTLELGDSALYLCASSLGLSTDTQYFGPGTRLTVL.

The chain combines TRBV29-1 with TRBJ2-6; the D gene is possibly TRBD2 (5 bases). The CDR3 consists of 13 residues. V lost 4 bases to trimming and J lost 2 bases, with 6 bases between them. The germline gives CDR1 SQVTM, CDR2 ANQGSEA. The CDR3 here is CSVARAGANVLTF. In DNA, the CDR3 is TGCAGCGTTGCGAGGGCTGGGGCCAACGTCCTGACTTTC.

This chain connects TRBV12-5 to TRBJ2-5; weak D call: TRBD1 (6 bases). This CDR3 contains 13 residues. Trimming took off 4 bases at V and 5 bases at J, with 11 bases between the two ends. The germline gives CDR1 LGHNT, CDR2 FRNRAP. Written as DNA, the CDR3 is TGTGCTAGTGGTTCCGGACAGAAGGAGACCCAGTACTTC. This encodes CASGSGQKETQYF.

The rearrangement links TRBV6-4 to TRBJ1-1; D may be TRBD1 (6 bases). Trimming removed 4 bases at V and 1 base at J, with 7 bases between. CDR1 is MRHNA and CDR2 is SNTAGT in the germline V gene. This CDR3 has 13 residues. The CDR3 loop is CASSAGQNTEAFF. CDR3 bases: TGTGCCAGCAGTGCGGGACAGAACACTGAAGCTTTCTTT.

The V and J genes are TRBV19 and TRBJ1-5; TRBD1 might be the D (5 bases). V shed 7 bases and J shed 4 bases, with 14 bases lying between them. The CDR3 is made up of 14 amino acids. Germline V gene data show CDR1 as LNHDA and CDR2 as SQIVND (reference sequence). The CDR3 is CASTMVGGNQPQHF. The CDR3 DNA reads TGTGCCAGTACCATGGTGGGGGGAAATCAGCCCCAGCATTTT.

J is TRBJ2-7 and V is TRBV1; the table names TRBD2, a call not compared with the DNA. TRBV1 is flagged as a pseudogene. CDR3 size: 16 residues. The CDR3 region is CTSSQDVGLVPYEQYV. CDR3 nucleotides: TGCACCAGCAGCCAAGATGTGGGACTCGTTCCCTACGAGCAGTACGTC.

The chain has TRBV7-2 and TRBJ1-5; 12 bases line up with TRBD1. From germline, CDR1 is SGHTA and CDR2 FQGNSA. The CDR3 is 14 amino acids. V dropped 5 bases and J dropped 5; count of bases not matched to a gene: 1. The CDR3 nucleotides are TGTGCCAGCAGCGGGACAGGGGGCGATCAGCCCCAGCATTTT. It codes for CASSGTGGDQPQHF.

This chain links TRBV4-1 with TRBJ2-2; D possibly corresponds to TRBD2 (6 bases). From germline, CDR1 is MGHRA and CDR2 YSYEKL. The CDR3 extends over 12 amino acids. V lost 7 bases to trimming and J lost 5 bases, with 8 bases between them. The CDR3 DNA reads as TGCGCCAGCAAGACTAGGACCGGGGAGCTGTTTTTT. Translated, it gives CASKTRTGELFF.

The chain joins TRBV19 to TRBJ2-7, with a possible D match to TRBD2 (6 bases). Trimming left V 3 bases short and J 2 bases short, with 14 bases between. Germline values: CDR1 LNHDA, CDR2 SQIVND (reference sequence). This CDR3 region has 15 residues. CDR3: CASSMRLAKTYEQYF. Here the CDR3 DNA reads TGTGCCAGTAGTATGCGTCTAGCGAAAACCTACGAGCAGTACTTC.

This rearrangement joins TRBV11-2 to TRBJ2-3; 7 bases are shared with TRBD2. Germline CDR1 SGHAT, CDR2 FQNNGV. Trimming took 7 bases from V and 2 from J; bases not matched to a gene: 12. The CDR3 contains 16 residues. The CDR3 DNA reads as TGTGCCAGCATCCCCACTGGGGGACTACACACAGATACGCAGTATTTT. This sequence encodes CASIPTGGLHTDTQYF.

The rearrangement joins TRBV18 to TRBJ2-6, with a weak D call TRBD1 (6 bases). Germline V CDR1 and CDR2: KGHSH, LQKENI. V was cut by 5 bases and J by 0 bases, with 14 bases left in between. This CDR3 contains 17 residues. The CDR3 nucleotides read TGTGCCAGCTCAGCTACGGACAGCTCCTCTGGGGCCAACGTCCTGACTTTC. Residues: CASSATDSSSGANVLTF. The complete variable domain, with remaining parts taken from reference TRBV18 and TRBJ2-6, reads NAGVMQNPRHLVRRRGQEARLRCSPMKGHSHVYWYRQLPEEGLKFMVYLQKENIIDESGMPKERFSAEFPKEGPSILRIQQVVRGDSAAYFCASSATDSSSGANVLTFGAGSRLTVL.

V gene TRBV6-5 combines with J gene TRBJ2-7; D perhaps matches TRBD1 (6 bases). The CDR3 is made up of 14 amino acids. CDR1 and CDR2 (germline): MNHEY, SVGAGI. Trimming stripped 7 bases from V and 0 bases from J, with 13 bases between. The CDR3 DNA reads as TGTGCCAGCACTAAGACAGGATTCTCCTACGAGCAGTACGTC. Its protein is CASTKTGFSYEQYV.